These T cell receptor beta chains were read from a single sample in a study of CD8 T cells in ankylosing spondylitis. TCRdb re-called the 5' RACE reads with MiXCR, one entry per CDR3 protein. The sample carries roughly 250,000 distinct CDR3 sequences, around 9.1% recorded once. Input material: blood, either unsorted or a sorted T cell fraction (not recorded which). The source of these receptors is a male donor with ankylosing spondylitis or in good health (not recorded which). Each CDR3 is given with its conserved first and last residue.

>TRBJ2-3|TRBV9
CASSRKAGGTDTQYF
>TRBJ2-1|TRBV11-2
CASRQAGGRDYNEQFF
>TRBJ1-1|TRBV11-2
CASSSQGAGGAFF
>TRBJ2-7|TRBV18
CASSPSGPAPGSVQYF
>TRBJ1-2|TRBV16
CASSQWRDTSYGYTF
>TRBJ2-1|TRBV12-3/TRBV12-4
CASSFHHRGPYNEQFF
>TRBJ1-4|TRBV5-5
CASSPGQGGSEKLFF
>TRBJ1-2|TRBV20-1
CSARQDLDYGYTF
>TRBJ2-1|TRBV9
CASSVPSGSGNEQFF
>TRBJ2-2|TRBV20-1
CSATPHADTGELFF
>TRBJ2-7|TRBV20-1
CSAREKTISYEQYF
>TRBJ1-1|TRBV10-3
CAISDPQMPGGTEAFF
>TRBJ1-4|TRBV20-1
CSASQQGYEKLFF
>TRBJ2-5|TRBV5-1
CASSLAVAGDLQETQYF
>TRBJ1-1|TRBV20-1
CSARTKNTEAFF
>TRBJ2-7|TRBV7-2
CASSLGGWDYEQYF
>TRBJ2-5|TRBV7-9
CASSLFALGLETQYF
>TRBJ2-3|TRBV7-2
CASSFTSDSTDTQYF
>TRBJ1-2|TRBV19
CASSIGQGYGYTF
>TRBJ2-5|TRBV20-1
CSASYSTNQETQYF
>TRBJ2-1|TRBV20-1
CSAFKGTANRDEQFF
>TRBJ1-1|TRBV3-1
CASSQDMSGGFDTEAFF
>TRBJ2-7|TRBV28
CASSLKYEQYF
>TRBJ2-5|TRBV20-1
CSARDQPRRYQETQYF
>TRBJ1-5|TRBV12-3/TRBV12-4
CASSPNVYSNQPQHF
>TRBJ1-4|TRBV5-1
CASSLFPTATNEKLFF
>TRBJ1-1|TRBV12-3/TRBV12-4
CASSPGRLEAFF
>TRBJ2-5|TRBV12-3/TRBV12-4
CASSLTVRRGGRETQYF
>TRBJ2-3|TRBV15
CATSRVRQQRTDTQYF
>TRBJ2-7|TRBV20-1
CSATGGALPYEQYF
>TRBJ2-5|TRBV20-1
CSAFRRGKRETQYF
>TRBJ2-2|TRBV7-3
CASSSRSGGELFF
>TRBJ1-2|TRBV3-1
CASSQGPGDYGYTF
>TRBJ1-1|TRBV5-6
CASSEGIGNTEAFF
>TRBJ1-2|TRBV5-1
CASSNRREYGYTF
>TRBJ1-4|TRBV12-3/TRBV12-4
CASSINEKLFF
>TRBJ2-7|TRBV7-2
CASSLGGQEIYEQYF
>TRBJ1-6|TRBV14
CASSQSFVSPLHF
>TRBJ2-2|TRBV6-5
CASSSPGEANTGELFF
>TRBJ2-3|TRBV6-1
CASSPHSGDTQYF
>TRBJ2-7|TRBV12-3/TRBV12-4
CASSATGYSKGEQYF
>TRBJ2-1|TRBV15
CATSRDRGWNERFF
>TRBJ2-7|TRBV9
CASSVMEGREQYF
>TRBJ1-2|TRBV15
CATSRDGTGDGYTF
>TRBJ1-1|TRBV20-1
CSARAIGLDTEAFF
>TRBJ1-1|TRBV20-1
CSATPGQVGEAFF
>TRBJ2-1|TRBV14
CASSQVPQGTNEQFF
>TRBJ1-2|TRBV30
CAWRSGTGGENDYGYTF
>TRBJ1-1|TRBV12-3/TRBV12-4
CASSLTENTEAFF